Below, 32 T cell receptor beta chains from the same sample are listed, as sequenced in a study of T cell changes during pregnancy in multiple sclerosis. Clones were read by immunoSEQ multiplex PCR, and TCRdb kept only the in-frame ones, dropping some. The sample holds roughly 80,000 clones; about 91% are singletons and the top ten take approximately 2%. The sample here was peripheral blood, taken before pregnancy. These receptors were collected from a female donor with multiple sclerosis, enrolled in a pregnancy study.

This chain joins TRBV4-1 and TRBJ1-2, with TRBD1 matching 10 bases. The V gene's germline CDR1 is MGHRA and CDR2 YSYEKL. The V and J ends lost 4 bases and 2 bases, in that order; junction bases with no gene match: 1. This CDR3 is 14 amino acids long. CDR3 DNA: TGCGCCAGCAGCCGGGACAGGGGAAACTATGGCTACACCTTC. It translates to CASSRDRGNYGYTF.

The rearrangement joins TRBV11-3 to TRBJ2-2, with 8 nucleotides matching TRBD1. Germline V CDR1 and CDR2: SGHNT, YENEEA. The CDR3 is 15 residues long. The ends lost 5 bases at V and 4 bases at J; junction bases unmatched: 6. The CDR3 DNA sequence: TGTGCCAGCAGCCCTGGGACAGGTCTCACCGGGGAGCTGTTTTTT. Translation gives CASSPGTGLTGELFF.

V is TRBV18 and J is TRBJ1-1, with D unclear. The ends were cut back, 4 bases at V and 1 base at J, with 13 bases in the middle. CDR1 and CDR2 from the germline V gene are KGHSH and LQKENI. The CDR3 is 15 amino acids. The CDR3 nucleotides are TGTGCCAGCTCACGAGGGCCCGGGGAGAACACTGAAGCTTTCTTT. Amino acids: CASSRGPGENTEAFF.

CDR3: CASSRIPGQGDNEQFF. CDR3 sequence (DNA): TGTGCCAGCTCACGAATTCCGGGACAGGGCGACAATGAGCAGTTCTTC. V gene TRBV18 combines with J gene TRBJ2-1, with 9 bases that match TRBD1. The germline CDR1 and CDR2 sequences are KGHSH and LQKENI. V was pared by 4 bases and J by 5 bases, with 9 bases of the junction left unmatched. This CDR3 comprises 16 residues.

This clone was recorded a few times. The CDR3 region is CASRPGGGNEQYF. CDR3 sequence (DNA): TGTGCCAGCAGACCGGGCGGGGGGAACGAGCAGTACTTC. This sequence joins TRBV7-9 and TRBJ2-7; 8 nucleotides align to TRBD2. The V gene's germline CDR1 is SEHNR and CDR2 FQNEAQ (reference sequence). The CDR3 is 13 amino acids. V shed 6 bases and J 5 bases; nucleotides not matched to a gene: 6.

In DNA form, the CDR3 reads TGTGCCAGCAGCCTGTTGCGGGGGGCGGGCACAGATACGCAGTATTTT. Its protein is CASSLLRGAGTDTQYF. V and J are TRBV7-2 and TRBJ2-3; 8 bases agree with TRBD2. Germline CDR1 reads SGHTA; CDR2 reads FQGNSA. The trim removed 5 bases at V and 1 base at J, leaving 8 bases unmatched. The CDR3 consists of 16 residues. Full variable domain (outside the CDR3, taken from reference TRBV7-2 and TRBJ2-3): GAGVSQSPSNKVTEKGKDVELRCDPISGHTALYWYRQSLGQGLEFLIYFQGNSAPDKSGLPSDRFSAERTGGSVSTLTIQRTQQEDSAVYLCASSLLRGAGTDTQYFGPGTRLTVL.

This clone turned up a few times. The chain is built from TRBV9 and TRBJ1-1; D is unclear. Germline V gene data show CDR1 as SGDLS and CDR2 as YYNGEE. This CDR3 comprises 14 residues. The ends were cut back, 3 bases at V and 1 base at J, with 10 bases in the middle. The CDR3 spells CASSARGRNTEAFF. The CDR3 bases are TGTGCCAGCAGCGCCAGAGGGAGGAACACTGAAGCTTTCTTT.

The V gene is TRBV21-1, the J gene TRBJ2-3; the table's D call, TRBD2, was not checked against the DNA. TRBV21-1 is reported as a pseudogene. There are 14 residues in the CDR3. This CDR3 reads CASSKPTRKDTQYF. The CDR3 bases are TGTGCCAGCAGCAAACCGACTAGAAAAGATACGCAGTATTTT.

V is TRBV28 and J is TRBJ1-1; perhaps TRBD1 as D (6 bases). Germline V gene sequence: CDR1 MDHEN, CDR2 SYDVKM. Trimming removed 3 bases at V and 7 bases at J, with 15 bases between. This CDR3 comprises 14 residues. The CDR3 protein is CASSLLTQGDEAFF. The CDR3 bases are TGTGCCAGCAGTTTGCTTACACAGGGTGATGAAGCTTTCTTT.

The chain has TRBV4-1 and TRBJ1-1; D is unclear. CDR1 and CDR2 from the germline V gene are MGHRA and YSYEKL. The CDR3 runs 15 residues. V lost 1 base and J lost 5, with 14 bases in between. CDR3 nucleotides: TGCGCCAGCAGCCAAGCGGCGGCAGTAAGGACTGAAGCTTTCTTT. Translation gives CASSQAAAVRTEAFF.

V gene TRBV11-2 combines with J gene TRBJ1-3; D call uncertain. This CDR3 comprises 12 residues. Per germline, CDR1 SGHAT and CDR2 FQNNGV. V lost 8 bases and J 2 bases, leaving 7 bases between the germline ends. CDR3 protein: CASRTAGNTIYF. CDR3 sequence (DNA): TGTGCCAGCCGGACTGCTGGAAACACCATATATTTT.

This rearrangement joins TRBV29-1 to TRBJ2-3, with 9 bases fitting TRBD2. Germline lookup yields CDR1 SQVTM and CDR2 ANQGSEA. Germline trimming cut 3 bases from V and 1 base from J; bases unmatched to any gene: 2. The CDR3 has 14 amino acids. CDR3 DNA sequence: TGCAGCGTTGACCCTAGCGGGGGCACAGATACGCAGTATTTT. It specifies CSVDPSGGTDTQYF.

The chain couples TRBV5-1 to TRBJ2-3; 7 bases are shared with TRBD1. The length of the CDR3 is 14 residues. The junction had 2 bases not matched to a gene; V was cut back by 4 bases and J by 0 bases. Germline loops: CDR1 SGHRS, CDR2 YFSETQ. CDR3 sequence (DNA): TGCGCCAGCAGCAAGGGACAGAGCACAGATACGCAGTATTTT. Protein product: CASSKGQSTDTQYF.

This chain connects TRBV6-1 to TRBJ1-2; perhaps TRBD1 as D (5 bases). Germline V gene lookup returns CDR1 MNHNS and CDR2 SASEGT. This CDR3 comprises 14 residues. The V end was cut by 1 base, the J end by 1 base, with 7 bases between. The CDR3 DNA follows: TGTGCCAGCAGTGAAGGGACACATAACTATGGCTACACCTTC. Translation: CASSEGTHNYGYTF.

As concerns this clone: The sample contains more than one DNA sequence encoding this CDR3. The V and J genes are TRBV2 and TRBJ2-7; TRBD2 aligns across 8 bases. In germline, CDR1 is SNHLY, CDR2 FYNNEI. The trim removed 6 bases at V and 3 bases at J, leaving 1 base unmatched. The CDR3 extends over 12 amino acids. The CDR3 DNA reads TGTGCCAGCAGGGGGACTAGCTACGAGCAGTACTTC. Protein product: CASRGTSYEQYF.

The chain combines TRBV25-1 with TRBJ1-2; weak D call: TRBD1 (6 bases). Trimming left V 3 bases short and J 4 bases short, with 18 bases between. Germline V gene lookup returns CDR1 MGHDK and CDR2 SYGVNS. The CDR3 consists of 16 residues. The CDR3 coding sequence is TGTGCCAGCAGTGAGGCCGGGACACCGTTCCTCTATGGCTACACCTTC. Protein sequence: CASSEAGTPFLYGYTF.

The chain employs TRBV6-1 and TRBJ1-2; 7 bases line up with TRBD1. Germline lookup yields CDR1 MNHNS and CDR2 SASEGT. This CDR3 spans 14 amino acids. Unmatched junction bases numbered 5, after V lost 4 bases and J lost 3 bases. The CDR3 sequence is CASSVQGRDYGYTF. The CDR3 DNA is TGTGCCAGCAGTGTACAGGGGCGCGACTATGGCTACACCTTC.

The chain uses TRBV9 and TRBJ1-3; D remains unclear. The CDR3 extends over 17 amino acids. Germline CDR1 reads SGDLS; CDR2 reads YYNGEE. The V end lost 0 bases, the J end lost 1 base, and 14 bases lay between the germline ends. The CDR3 region is CASSVAGGIWSGNTIYF. CDR3 coding DNA: TGTGCCAGCAGCGTAGCGGGAGGAATATGGTCTGGAAACACCATATATTTT.

The J gene is TRBJ1-5, the V gene TRBV23-1; D possibly corresponds to TRBD1 (6 bases). TRBV23-1 is an ORF; its function is uncertain. V was cut by 0 bases and J by 4 bases, with 16 bases left in between. The CDR3 covers 17 residues. CDR3 in DNA: TGCGCCAGCAGTCAATCAGACGCGGGGGCCCGAAATCAGCCCCAGCATTTT. Amino acids: CASSQSDAGARNQPQHF.

The chain has TRBV9 and TRBJ1-6; the D is unclear. CDR3 length equals 15 residues. Germline CDR1 and CDR2: SGDLS and YYNGEE. V was pared by 1 base and J by 8 bases, with 13 bases between. CDR3 nucleotides: TGTGCCAGCAGCGTAAGCCCAGAGGTTTATTCACCCCTCCACTTT. Translation: CASSVSPEVYSPLHF.

This chain joins TRBV5-4 and TRBJ1-1; 7 bases are a match to TRBD1. CDR3 length: 14 residues. The germline CDR1 and CDR2 sequences are SGHNT and YYREEE (reference sequence). The ends lost 6 bases at V and 3 bases at J; junction bases unmatched: 8. CDR3 residues: CASTLSTGDTEAFF. CDR3 DNA: TGTGCCAGCACCTTATCCACAGGGGACACTGAAGCTTTCTTT. The whole variable domain, remainder taken from reference TRBV5-4 and TRBJ1-1, is ETGVTQSPTHLIKTRGQQVTLRCSSQSGHNTVSWYQQALGQGPQFIFQYYREEENGRGNFPPRFSGLQFPNYSSELNVNALELDDSALYLCASTLSTGDTEAFFGQGTRLTVV.

This chain connects TRBV5-1 to TRBJ2-1; TRBD2 aligns across 13 bases. Losses at the gene ends were 4 bases for V and 4 bases for J; bases not matched to a gene: 8. Germline CDR1 and CDR2: SGHRS and YFSETQ. This CDR3 has 17 residues. CDR3 in DNA: TGCGCCAGCAGCACCCGGACTAGCGGGGGCCCGTACAATGAGCAGTTCTTC. Amino acids: CASSTRTSGGPYNEQFF.

The rearrangement uses TRBV7-2 and TRBJ1-5, with 7 bases lining up with TRBD1. J gave up 7 bases and V 5 bases, and 5 bases lay outside the gene matches. Germline CDR1 is SGHTA and CDR2 is FQGNSA. CDR3 length: 13 amino acids. CDR3 nucleotide sequence: TGTGCCAGCAGCGAAAACAGGGGACAGCCCCAGCATTTT. This codes for CASSENRGQPQHF.

The V call is TRBV6-5, the J call TRBJ1-4; tentatively, D is TRBD1 (5 bases). CDR3 size: 14 residues. The germline V gene encodes CDR1 MNHEY and CDR2 SVGAGI. V was pared by 3 bases and J by 7 bases, with 12 bases between. The CDR3 loop is CASSYAGRGEKLFF. CDR3 coding DNA: TGTGCCAGCAGTTATGCAGGGCGGGGTGAAAAACTGTTTTTT.

The chain combines TRBV5-1 with TRBJ2-7; 7 bases are a match to TRBD2. The CDR3 extends over 15 amino acids. Germline CDR1 reads SGHRS; CDR2 reads YFSETQ. V shed 0 bases and J 4 bases; nucleotides not matched to a gene: 7. The CDR3: CASSLGGGGSYEQYF. The CDR3 DNA sequence: TGCGCCAGCAGCTTGGGCGGGGGAGGGTCATACGAGCAGTACTTC.

The gene calls are TRBV6-5 and TRBJ2-1, with 10 positions matching TRBD1. This CDR3 contains 14 residues. Germline lookup yields CDR1 MNHEY and CDR2 SVGAGI. Trimming took 7 bases from V and 9 from J; bases not matched to a gene: 9. This CDR3 reads CASITGTGVGEQFF. Here the CDR3 DNA reads TGTGCCAGCATCACCGGGACAGGGGTGGGTGAGCAGTTCTTC.

This chain uses TRBV7-6 with TRBJ2-7, with 7 bases aligning to TRBD2. After removal of 1 base from V and 2 bases from J, the junction contained 11 bases not matched to a gene. The length of the CDR3 is 17 residues. Germline CDR1 reads SGHVS; CDR2 reads FNYEAQ. CDR3 in amino acids: CASSLELWRGSTYEQYF. CDR3 nucleotide sequence: TGTGCCAGCAGCTTAGAACTCTGGCGGGGGTCTACCTACGAGCAGTACTTC. The full variable domain, its missing parts supplied by reference TRBV7-6 and TRBJ2-7, is GAGVSQSPRYKVTKRGQDVALRCDPISGHVSLYWYRQALGQGPEFLTYFNYEAQQDKSGLPNDRFSAERPEGSISTLTIQRTEQRDSAMYRCASSLELWRGSTYEQYFGPGTRLTVT.

This clone appeared a single time. The rearrangement uses TRBV18 and TRBJ1-5; 7 bases align to TRBD1. V shed 5 bases, J shed 0 bases, and the junction held 4 bases outside the gene matches. Germline V gene lookup returns CDR1 KGHSH and CDR2 LQKENI. The CDR3 totals 15 residues. CDR3 in amino acids: CASSSDRASNQPQHF. For the CDR3, the DNA is TGTGCCAGCTCATCTGACAGGGCTAGCAATCAGCCCCAGCATTTT.

The chain has TRBV13 and TRBJ2-7; a possible D gene is TRBD2 (5 bases). V dropped 4 bases and J dropped 6 bases, with 10 bases sitting between them. This CDR3 contains 12 residues. Germline V gene data show CDR1 as PRHDT and CDR2 as FYEKMQ (reference sequence). CDR3 nucleotide sequence: TGTGCCAGCAGCTATGGTCGGGGCGAGCAGTACTTC. Residues: CASSYGRGEQYF.

The CDR3 nucleotides are TGTGCCAGCAGCGTAGCTAGAGAGATCGCTGGGGCCAACGTCCTGACTTTC. It codes for CASSVAREIAGANVLTF. The chain carries TRBV9 and TRBJ2-6; D remains ambiguous. CDR1 is SGDLS, CDR2 YYNGEE, per germline. Trimming cost V 0 bases and J 2 bases, with 12 bases left between them. This CDR3 has 17 amino acids. The full variable domain, its missing parts supplied by reference TRBV9 and TRBJ2-6, is DSGVTQTPKHLITATGQRVTLRCSPRSGDLSVYWYQQSLDQGLQFLIQYYNGEERAKGNILERFSAQQFPDLHSELNLSSLELGDSALYFCASSVAREIAGANVLTFGAGSRLTVL.

The chain combines TRBV2 with TRBJ2-3; 16 nucleotides line up with TRBD2. The J segment lost 7 bases and the V segment lost 5 bases, leaving 15 bases of the junction unmatched. Germline CDR1 reads SNHLY; CDR2 reads FYNNEI. CDR3 length: 19 amino acids. The CDR3 region is CASSYSGTSGGDSGYTQYF. The CDR3 DNA reads as TGTGCCAGCAGTTACTCCGGGACTAGCGGGGGGGACTCGGGTTATACGCAGTATTTT.

The chain recombines TRBV28 with TRBJ2-7; TRBD2 matches at 7 bases. The V gene end was trimmed by 7 bases and the J gene end by 4 bases; junction bases not matched to a gene: 10. The CDR3 runs to 14 residues. The germline gives CDR1 MDHEN, CDR2 SYDVKM. The DNA of the CDR3 is TGTGCCAGCACCTGGGGGGGGGTTGGTTACGAGCAGTACTTC. This gives the protein CASTWGGVGYEQYF.